The clone carrying this T cell receptor (beta chain) has a single count. The data are from a study of chemoradiotherapy in HPV16-positive cancers. Produced via immunoSEQ multiplex PCR; TCRdb's table is partial and in-frame only. The sample consists of approximately 8,300 clones, approximately 80% of them appearing once. The germline CDR1 and CDR2 sequences are LGHNA and YNFKEQ. The V and J ends lost 3 bases and 0 bases, in that order; junction bases with no gene match: 1. The CDR3 runs 14 residues. Sample acquisition took place from a patient who underwent chemoradiotherapy. This sequence was found in a human donor with HPV-associated anogenital cancer. The rearrangement joins TRBV4-2 to TRBJ2-7, with 8 positions matching TRBD2. CDR3 coding DNA: TGTGCCAGCAGCCAGCGGGGGGTCTCCTACGAGCAGTACTTC. Encoded protein: CASSQRGVSYEQYF.